The T cell receptor (beta chain) under discussion was sequenced for a study of blood T cell repertoires in COVID-19. Study information: The analysed material was cDNA or gDNA that came from T cells, B-cell-depleted T cells, or PBMCs.

Assay: immunoSEQ multiplex PCR; the TCRdb copy retains only in-frame clones and omits some. The table has roughly 220,000 clones, around 80% seen once; the top ten hold under 1.5%. CDR3 size: 14 residues. Germline V lookup: CDR1 MNHNY, CDR2 SVGAGI (reference sequence). The ends lost 7 bases at V and 7 bases at J; junction bases unmatched: 9. The clonotype comes from a middle-aged woman who had recovered from COVID-19. Source material: peripheral blood. The V gene is TRBV6-6, the J gene TRBJ1-5; TRBD1 agrees at 8 bases. CDR3 protein: CASILGQGGQPQHF. The DNA of the CDR3 is TGTGCCAGCATCCTAGGACAGGGAGGCCAGCCCCAGCATTTT.